Given below is one T cell receptor (beta chain) in context. The data originate from a study of blood T cell repertoires in COVID-19. Whole-study context: Researchers got acute and convalescent COVID-19 samples from the United States, Italy and Spain. From T cells, B-cell-depleted T cells, or PBMCs came the material, which was cDNA or gDNA.

The CDR3 runs to 16 residues. V dropped 4 bases and J dropped 0; count of bases not matched to a gene: 4. Germline lookup yields CDR1 SGHRS and CDR2 YFSETQ. Original analysis: The assay estimated nucleated cells by amplifying reference gene primers. The repertoire was sequenced with immunoSEQ multiplex PCR; TCRdb's copy has only in-frame clones and lacks some. The V and J calls and clone size come from that table; D and trimming were worked out from the DNA. The sample holds 95,000 to 150,000 clones, just under 80% seen once. The sample was peripheral blood. This clonotype was obtained from a man in his 60s with active or convalescent COVID-19. The chain links TRBV5-1 to TRBJ2-3; 11 positions agree with TRBD2. CDR3 nucleotides: TGCGCCAGCAGCGCCGGGACTAGCGGCAGCACAGATACGCAGTATTTT. Residues: CASSAGTSGSTDTQYF. Filled out from reference TRBV5-1 and TRBJ2-3, the complete variable domain reads KAGVTQTPRYLIKTRGQQVTLSCSPISGHRSVSWYQQTPGQGLQFLFEYFSETQRNKGNFPGRFSGRQFSNSRSEMNVSTLELGDSALYLCASSAGTSGSTDTQYFGPGTRLTVL.